Each of the 16 T cell receptor beta chains below was sequenced from the same sample in a study of OX40 agonist ivuxolimab in advanced cancers. The method was immunoSEQ multiplex PCR; TCRdb's version includes in-frame clones alone and lacks a portion of them. The sample has some 60,000 clones; about 90% are singletons. The material sequenced was CD4+ or CD8+ T cells sorted from blood, taken in a trial of the OX40 agonist ivuxolimab. The receptors were sampled from an adult with an advanced solid tumor such as melanoma, head and neck, liver or kidney cancer.

The gene calls are TRBV6-4 and TRBJ1-2; the match to TRBD1 covers 9 bases. CDR1 is MRHNA, CDR2 SNTAGT, per germline. V dropped 6 bases and J dropped 7; count of bases not matched to a gene: 12. This CDR3 comprises 15 residues. The CDR3 DNA reads TGTGCCAGCAGCGTTACCGGGACAGGGTCAACTGGCTACACCTTC. This translates into CASSVTGTGSTGYTF.

The V gene is TRBV6-6, the J gene TRBJ1-6, with unresolved D. Germline V gives CDR1 MNHNY, CDR2 SVGAGI (reference sequence). The CDR3 sequence is 13 residues long. The V end was cut by 2 bases, the J end by 6 bases, with 5 bases between. CDR3 DNA: TGTGCCAGCAGTTACGGTTTTAATTCACCCCTCCACTTT. This gives the protein CASSYGFNSPLHF.

The chain uses TRBV28 and TRBJ2-1, with TRBD1 matching 10 bases. In germline, CDR1 is MDHEN, CDR2 SYDVKM. V was clipped by 6 bases and J by 7 bases; unmatched bases: 9. This CDR3 is built from 15 residues. CDR3 DNA sequence: TGTGCCAGCAGGGGCCCGGACAGGGGGGGGAATGAGCAGTTCTTC. It specifies CASRGPDRGGNEQFF.

The DNA for the CDR3 is TGTGCCAGCAGCCAAGAAACCCTGCGCGGCACAGATACGCAGTATTTT. Residues: CASSQETLRGTDTQYF. This sequence joins TRBV14 and TRBJ2-3, with D hard to call. The germline V and J ends were trimmed by 0 bases and 1 base, with 11 bases remaining between them. Germline CDR1 SGHDN, CDR2 FVKESK. The CDR3 has 16 residues.

This clone was counted once. V and J are TRBV4-2 and TRBJ1-1; the match to TRBD1 covers 9 bases. The ends lost 2 bases at V and 3 bases at J; junction bases unmatched: 4. Per germline, CDR1 LGHNA and CDR2 YNFKEQ. The CDR3 is 15 amino acids. In nucleotides, the CDR3 is TGTGCCAGCAGCCAACTGACAGGGGGGGACACTGAAGCTTTCTTT. This translates into CASSQLTGGDTEAFF.

The chain combines TRBV11-2 with TRBJ2-2; D unclear. The ends were cut back, 4 bases at V and 5 bases at J, with 11 bases in the middle. This CDR3 contains 14 residues. Germline CDR1 SGHAT, CDR2 FQNNGV. CDR3 in DNA: TGTGCCAGCAGCTCAGGCCATGTAACCGGGGAGCTGTTTTTT. This sequence encodes CASSSGHVTGELFF.

Relative to its sample, this clone is medium-sized (0.01 to 0.1%). The genes are TRBV25-1 and TRBJ1-4, with TRBD1 matching over 11 bases. V was clipped by 8 bases and J by 7 bases; unmatched bases: 9. The CDR3 sequence is 15 residues long. The germline CDR1 and CDR2 sequences are MGHDK and SYGVNS. The CDR3 bases are TGTGCCAGCGGAGGGGAGGACAGGGGGCTTGAAAAACTGTTTTTT. Encoded protein: CASGGEDRGLEKLFF.

This clone is a singleton in its sample. The chain links TRBV6-5 to TRBJ2-1, with TRBD1 identical over 9 bases. Germline V CDR1 and CDR2: MNHEY, SVGAGI. J gave up 4 bases and V 6 bases, and 4 bases lay outside the gene matches. The CDR3 spans 14 residues. Here the CDR3 DNA reads TGTGCCAGCAGAAGGACAGGGGCTTACAATGAGCAGTTCTTC. Its protein is CASRRTGAYNEQFF.

This chain's CDR3 is CASSPPWGDSGANVLTF. CDR3 nucleotides: TGTGCCAGCTCACCACCGTGGGGAGACTCTGGGGCCAACGTCCTGACTTTC. V usage is TRBV18 and J usage is TRBJ2-6, with D possibly TRBD2 on 5 matching bases. The CDR3 sequence is 17 residues long. Germline V CDR1 and CDR2: KGHSH, LQKENI. V was shortened by 0 bases and J by 0 bases, with 9 bases between the two germline ends.

The chain employs TRBV5-1 and TRBJ1-2; TRBD1 matches 7 bases. J lost 3 bases, V lost 4 bases, and 15 bases had no gene match. CDR1 is SGHRS, CDR2 YFSETQ, per germline. The CDR3 spans 17 residues. CDR3 loop: CASSPETGRSVHYGYTF. The CDR3, as DNA: TGCGCCAGCAGCCCAGAGACAGGGAGATCAGTGCACTATGGCTACACCTTC.

The rearrangement uses TRBV19 and TRBJ1-2; possibly TRBD1 for D (5 bases). Trimming stripped 6 bases from V and 0 bases from J, with 23 bases between. This CDR3 comprises 18 residues. Germline CDR1 is LNHDA and CDR2 is SQIVND (reference sequence). Here the CDR3 DNA reads TGTGCCAGTAGGCCGTATAAAAGTCGGGGGAAAACTAACTATGGCTACACCTTC. It codes for CASRPYKSRGKTNYGYTF.

The chain is built from TRBV9 and TRBJ1-1, with a possible D match to TRBD1 (5 bases). The germline V gene has CDR1 SGDLS and CDR2 YYNGEE. This CDR3 spans 14 amino acids. Trimming removed 0 bases from V and 1 base from J, with 7 bases in between. The CDR3 sequence: CASSVGTQNTEAFF. CDR3 in DNA: TGTGCCAGCAGCGTAGGGACACAGAACACTGAAGCTTTCTTT.

The rearrangement links TRBV29-1 to TRBJ1-2; no reliable D call. V gave up 7 bases and J gave up 1 base, with 10 bases separating them. The germline gives CDR1 SQVTM, CDR2 ANQGSEA. The CDR3 totals 12 residues. CDR3 sequence: CSALQHNYGYTF. The CDR3 nucleotides read TGCAGCGCCCTACAGCATAACTATGGCTACACCTTC.

The V and J genes are TRBV5-8 and TRBJ1-3; a weak D match, TRBD1 (5 bases). Germline V gives CDR1 SGHTS, CDR2 YDEGEE. The CDR3 sequence is 15 residues long. Trimming cost V 4 bases and J 3 bases, with 14 bases left between them. CDR3 nucleotide sequence: TGTGCCAGCAGCCTTCGGGGGACCAGTGGAAACACCATATATTTT. It specifies CASSLRGTSGNTIYF. Drawing the rest from reference TRBV5-8 and TRBJ1-3, the complete variable domain is EAGVTQSPTHLIKTRGQQATLRCSPISGHTSVYWYQQALGLGLQFLLWYDEGEERNRGNFPPRFSGRQFPNYSSELNVNALELEDSALYLCASSLRGTSGNTIYFGEGSWLTVV.

The chain recombines TRBV28 with TRBJ1-2, with unresolved D. The CDR3 loop spans 12 amino acids. Trimming shortened V by 4 bases and J by 3 bases, and 6 bases separated the two germline ends. Germline assignment: CDR1 MDHEN and CDR2 SYDVKM. Here the CDR3 DNA reads TGTGCCAGCAGTTGGGCAGACTATGGCTACACCTTC. Protein sequence: CASSWADYGYTF.

CDR3: CASSVVLGAGELFF. The CDR3 DNA follows: TGCGCCAGCAGCGTCGTCTTGGGGGCCGGGGAGCTGTTTTTT. The genes are TRBV4-3 and TRBJ2-2, with D perhaps being TRBD1 or TRBD2 (5 bases each). V was clipped by 5 bases and J by 6 bases, with 13 bases between them. This CDR3 has 14 residues. Germline assignment: CDR1 LGHNA and CDR2 YSLEER.